These 29 T cell receptor beta chains were all obtained from the same sample, sequenced in a study of naive and memory T cell subsets (TCRdb year 2017). What the work shows at the level of the full study, not this receptor alone: A few larger clonotypes were present in naive repertoires, especially CD8 naive repertoires, and these clonotypes were possibly memory cells re-expressing CD45RA.

Their cognate antigens are unknown. The library was built by means of UMI-ligation and nested PCR. The reads were generated on an Illumina MiSeq. The beta constant-region primer was an equimolar mix of two oligonucleotides covering both TRBC1 and TRBC2. Four rounds of PCR, combining the SP2 primer with nested alpha and beta constant-region primers, were used to amplify the ligated cDNA. TCRdb ran its own pipeline on the public reads, namely fastp trimming at Q25 and MiXCR clone calling, and kept in-frame beta chains. Here each entry gathers all rows of one CDR3 protein and keeps the most common genes and DNA. Here the sample has roughly 99,000 distinct CDR3 sequences; around 10% occur a single time. 0.13% of the sample is held by the ten biggest clonotypes. Sequenced: naive CD4+ T cells from blood. This specimen's cell subset or site label, interpreted: naive T cells, CD45RA high CD27+. The receptors here all came from a human donor in good health.

This clonotype came up a few times. This chain joins TRBV11-2 and TRBJ2-2, with D tentatively TRBD2 (6 bases). The CDR3 has 14 amino acids. From germline, CDR1 is SGHAT and CDR2 FQNNGV. Deletions cut 5 bases from V and 4 bases from J, with 11 bases between. The DNA of the CDR3 is TGTGCCAGCAGCCAGTCTAGCGCCACCGGGGAGCTGTTTTTT. It encodes CASSQSSATGELFF.

This clonotype was found a few times. The chain combines TRBV20-1 with TRBJ1-3; 7 positions match TRBD1. Germline CDR1 and CDR2: DFQATT and SNEGSKA (reference sequence). The length of the CDR3 is 16 residues. Trimming removed 3 bases from V and 0 bases from J; junction bases left unmatched: 8. In nucleotides, the CDR3 is TGCAGTGCTAGGGCAGCTGGACAGGTCTCTGGAAACACCATATATTTT. Translated, it gives CSARAAGQVSGNTIYF.

The chain is built from TRBV19 and TRBJ2-7; 7 nucleotides agree with TRBD2. This CDR3 is built from 14 residues. V gave up 4 bases and J gave up 5 bases; unmatched junction bases: 8. Per germline, CDR1 LNHDA and CDR2 SQIVND (reference sequence). Here the CDR3 DNA reads TGTGCCAGTAGTACGAGGGAGGGTGGCCACGAGCAGTACTTC. Encoded protein: CASSTREGGHEQYF.

This clonotype was counted many times. The chain links TRBV6-2 or TRBV6-3 to TRBJ2-7, with D possibly being TRBD1 or TRBD2 (5 bases each). The germline V gene encodes CDR1 MNHEY and CDR2 SVGEGT. CDR3 length: 13 residues. V was clipped by 6 bases and J by 2 bases, with 11 bases between them. CDR3 in DNA: TGTGCCAGCAGACCGGGACGGACCTACGAGCAGTACTTC. It encodes CASRPGRTYEQYF.

In its sample, this clonotype was seen a few times. The chain has TRBV7-2 and TRBJ2-5; possibly TRBD2 for D (5 bases). The CDR3 is 16 amino acids. The germline V and J ends were trimmed by 5 bases and 4 bases, with 20 bases remaining between them. Germline V gene lookup returns CDR1 SGHTA and CDR2 FQGNSA. The CDR3 DNA reads TGTGCCAGCAGCACACGAGGCCTTGCGCGGGCAGAGACCCAGTACTTC. Translated, it gives CASSTRGLARAETQYF.

There are a few counts of this clonotype. The genes are TRBV3-1 and TRBJ2-5, with D uncertain. Per germline, CDR1 LGHDT and CDR2 YNNKEL (reference sequence). CDR3 length: 17 amino acids. V lost 4 bases and J 5 bases, leaving 23 bases between the germline ends. The CDR3 nucleotides are TGTGCCAGCAGCCCGGTACCCGGTGTTCTCTTAGGGGAGACCCAGTACTTC. It is translated as CASSPVPGVLLGETQYF.

The genes are TRBV10-3 and TRBJ1-6, with a tentative D call TRBD1 (6 bases). The CDR3 contains 13 residues. Germline V gene sequence: CDR1 ENHRY, CDR2 SYGVKD. Trimming stripped 8 bases from V and 4 bases from J, with 9 bases between. CDR3 residues: CAISGAYNSPLHF. CDR3 bases: TGTGCCATCTCGGGGGCGTATAATTCACCCCTCCACTTT.

V and J are TRBV28 and TRBJ2-1; possible D gene TRBD1, 6 bases. The CDR3 contains 14 residues. V was clipped by 3 bases and J by 9 bases, with 15 bases between them. CDR1 and CDR2 from the germline V gene are MDHEN and SYDVKM. The CDR3 loop reads CASSLFRGFSEQFF. DNA of the CDR3: TGTGCCAGCAGTTTGTTTAGGGGGTTTAGTGAGCAGTTCTTC. Filled out from reference TRBV28 and TRBJ2-1, the complete variable domain reads DVKVTQSSRYLVKRTGEKVFLECVQDMDHENMFWYRQDPGLGLRLIYFSYDVKMKEKGDIPEGYSVSREKKERFSLILESASTNQTSMYLCASSLFRGFSEQFFGPGTRLTVL.

The chain links TRBV7-1 to TRBJ2-3; a possible D gene is TRBD1 (5 bases). TRBV7-1 is identified as an open reading frame with a role that is uncertain. The V end lost 3 bases, the J end lost 5 bases, and 18 bases lay between the germline ends. The length of the CDR3 is 16 residues. CDR3 nucleotides: TGTGCCAGCAGCTCGAGAGGACCAGGGCTCGGAGATACGCAGTATTTT. This codes for CASSSRGPGLGDTQYF.

This clonotype was observed at least ten times. V and J are TRBV19 and TRBJ1-1; D gene ambiguous. The CDR3 covers 12 residues. With 3 bases removed from V and 4 bases from J, the gap between germline ends came to 6 bases. Germline lookup yields CDR1 LNHDA and CDR2 SQIVND (reference sequence). CDR3 sequence: CASSIKGTEAFF. In nucleotides, the CDR3 is TGTGCCAGTAGTATTAAGGGCACTGAAGCTTTCTTT.

In the case of this clonotype: Its ends do not fully match the called genes, so a read error is possible. The genes are TRBV19 and TRBJ1-5, with 7 nucleotides matching TRBD1. This CDR3 is 16 amino acids long. Looked up from germline, CDR1 is LNHDA and CDR2 is SQIVND (reference sequence). CDR3 sequence (DNA): TGTGCCAGTAGTTATGGGAGGGGGCAGCGCAATAAGCCCCAGCATTTT. Translated, it gives CASSYGRGQRNKPQHF.

This clonotype has at least ten counts. The V gene is TRBV12-3 or TRBV12-4, the J gene TRBJ1-1; D is ambiguous. V shed 6 bases and J shed 0 bases, with 8 bases lying between them. The CDR3 runs to 13 residues. The chain's CDR3 is CASRLDLNTEAFF. The DNA of the CDR3 is TGTGCCAGCAGACTCGACCTGAACACTGAAGCTTTCTTT.

The chain uses TRBV27 and TRBJ2-7; D ambiguous. This CDR3 spans 13 amino acids. V was trimmed by 4 bases and J by 3 bases, leaving 10 bases between them. CDR1 is MNHEY, CDR2 SMNVEV, per germline (reference sequence). This chain's CDR3 is CASSSLRFYEQYF. The DNA of the CDR3 is TGTGCCAGCAGTTCACTCAGATTCTACGAGCAGTACTTC.

This clonotype was counted between two and nine times. The chain employs TRBV12-3 or TRBV12-4 and TRBJ2-7, with 7 positions matching TRBD1. The CDR3 covers 14 residues. After removal of 6 bases from V and 2 bases from J, the junction contained 7 bases not matched to a gene. CDR3 loop: CASRKGQATYEQYF. DNA of the CDR3: TGTGCCAGCAGGAAAGGACAGGCGACCTACGAGCAGTACTTC.

This clonotype has only a few counts. The gene calls are TRBV20-1 and TRBJ2-3; either TRBD1 or TRBD2 may fit D (6 bases each). Trimming shortened V by 6 bases and J by 6 bases, and 16 bases separated the two germline ends. CDR3 size: 13 residues. The germline gives CDR1 DFQATT, CDR2 SNEGSKA (reference sequence). This chain's CDR3 is CSAKYGGRDTQYF. CDR3 nucleotides: TGCAGTGCGAAATACGGGGGCAGGGATACGCAGTATTTT.

V usage is TRBV12-3 or TRBV12-4 and J usage is TRBJ1-4; 11 nucleotides match TRBD1. J was trimmed by 2 bases and V by 5 bases; bases with no gene match: 10. CDR3 length: 18 residues. For the CDR3, the DNA is TGTGCCAGCAGTCTCGGGACAGGGGGAAGGACCACTAATGAAAAACTGTTTTTT. Protein sequence: CASSLGTGGRTTNEKLFF.

This clonotype was detected only a few times. The J gene is TRBJ2-2, the V gene TRBV7-2; D gene unclear. This CDR3 has 13 residues. The V and J ends lost 5 bases and 4 bases respectively, with 8 bases between them. Germline V gene sequence: CDR1 SGHTA, CDR2 FQGNSA. CDR3 in amino acids: CASSLRATGELFF. In DNA, the CDR3 is TGTGCCAGCAGCCTTCGGGCCACCGGGGAGCTGTTTTTT.

The chain carries TRBV24-1 and TRBJ2-3, with a tentative D call TRBD2 (5 bases). Germline lookup yields CDR1 KGHDR and CDR2 SFDVKD. This CDR3 has 16 amino acids. V was shortened by 0 bases and J by 0 bases, with 9 bases between the two germline ends. CDR3 in DNA: TGTGCCACCAGTGATTTGGAGGGCCCCAGCACAGATACGCAGTATTTT. As protein: CATSDLEGPSTDTQYF.

About this clonotype itself: A junction end diverges from the germline sequence, so it may reflect a read error. The rearrangement joins TRBV7-2 to TRBJ2-5; D possibly matches TRBD1 or TRBD2 (5 bases each). Germline V lookup: CDR1 SGHTA, CDR2 FQGNSA. The CDR3 totals 11 residues. Here the CDR3 DNA reads TGTGCCAGCAGCTTAGTGGGGACCAAGTACTTC. Encoded protein: CASSLVGTKYF. Full variable domain (rest looked up from reference TRBV7-2 and TRBJ2-5): GAGVSQSPSNKVTEKGKDVELRCDPISGHTALYWYRQSLGQGLEFLIYFQGNSAPDKSGLPSDRFSAERTGGSVSTLTIQRTQQEDSAVYLCASSLVGTKYFGPGTRLLVL.

The chain uses TRBV6-2 or TRBV6-3 and TRBJ2-2; possibly TRBD1 for D (6 bases). Per the germline V gene, CDR1 is MNHEY and CDR2 is SVGEGT. V was shortened by 6 bases and J by 0 bases, with 14 bases between the two germline ends. The length of the CDR3 is 16 residues. The CDR3 loop reads CASSPRGTTNTGELFF. In DNA, the CDR3 is TGTGCCAGCAGCCCCCGAGGGACAACGAACACCGGGGAGCTGTTTTTT.

This chain joins TRBV29-1 and TRBJ2-2, with 10 bases fitting TRBD1. CDR1 and CDR2 (germline): SQVTM, ANQGSEA. With V trimmed by 6 bases and J by 15 bases, 13 bases remained unmatched. The CDR3 loop spans 13 amino acids. CDR3 DNA: TGCAGCGTGGGGTTACAGGGACAGGGGTGGATGTTTTTT. Translated: CSVGLQGQGWMFF.

This clonotype was picked up many times. This chain joins TRBV20-1 and TRBJ2-1; 9 bases map to TRBD2. Trimming took 6 bases from V and 15 from J; bases not matched to a gene: 15. Germline assignment: CDR1 DFQATT and CDR2 SNEGSKA (reference sequence). The CDR3 consists of 13 residues. DNA of the CDR3: TGCAGTGCCCGAACACTAGCGGGTTCTGCGCGGTTCTTC. It encodes CSARTLAGSARFF.

J is TRBJ1-2 and V is TRBV7-2, with TRBD1 as a possible D gene (5 bases). There are 13 residues in the CDR3. Germline CDR1 and CDR2: SGHTA and FQGNSA. V gave up 5 bases and J gave up 8 bases, with 15 bases separating them. In nucleotides, the CDR3 is TGTGCCAGCAGCCAAGGGGAATTGCGAGGCTACACCTTC. As protein: CASSQGELRGYTF.

This clonotype was counted at least ten times. This rearrangement joins TRBV4-3 to TRBJ1-6; maybe TRBD1 (5 bases). The CDR3 loop spans 16 amino acids. Germline CDR1 and CDR2: LGHNA and YSLEER. Trimming pared 1 base from V and 5 bases from J, leaving 12 bases between. The DNA of the CDR3 is TGCGCCAGCAGCCAAGTGGGGCAGGGTGATAATTCACCCCTCCACTTT. Its translation: CASSQVGQGDNSPLHF.

This clonotype was counted ten times or more. J is TRBJ2-3 and V is TRBV20-1; no clear D. The CDR3 totals 16 residues. In germline, CDR1 is DFQATT, CDR2 SNEGSKA (reference sequence). V lost 2 bases, J lost 2 bases, and 17 bases lay in between. CDR3 DNA sequence: TGCAGTGCTAGACTTCTAGGGCAGCCCCCCACAGATACGCAGTATTTT. This gives the protein CSARLLGQPPTDTQYF.

This sequence joins TRBV9 and TRBJ2-7; no clear D gene. This CDR3 region has 15 residues. The germline V gene has CDR1 SGDLS and CDR2 YYNGEE. Trimming took off 0 bases at V and 5 bases at J, with 15 bases between the two ends. CDR3 region: CASSVAHVGPHEQYF. CDR3 coding DNA: TGTGCCAGCAGCGTAGCTCATGTTGGACCACACGAGCAGTACTTC.

V and J are TRBV2 and TRBJ2-3; perhaps TRBD1 as D (6 bases). Trimming stripped 1 base from V and 2 bases from J, with 10 bases between. The CDR3 contains 15 residues. Looked up from germline, CDR1 is SNHLY and CDR2 is FYNNEI. The CDR3 sequence: CASSEGGHLTDTQYF. CDR3 DNA: TGTGCCAGCAGTGAAGGGGGACATCTCACAGATACGCAGTATTTT.

This clonotype was found a few times. The chain recombines TRBV28 with TRBJ2-1; 7 bases match TRBD1. J was trimmed by 9 bases and V by 5 bases; bases with no gene match: 13. Germline V gene data show CDR1 as MDHEN and CDR2 as SYDVKM. There are 15 residues in the CDR3. CDR3 in amino acids: CASSPRGQAISEQFF. In nucleotides, the CDR3 is TGTGCCAGCAGTCCGCGCGGACAGGCTATATCTGAGCAGTTCTTC.

The V gene is TRBV30, the J gene TRBJ2-3; maybe TRBD2 (5 bases). Germline V gene data show CDR1 as GTSNPN and CDR2 as SVGIG (reference sequence). Deletions cut 2 bases from V and 4 bases from J, with 16 bases between. The CDR3 covers 15 residues. The CDR3 loop reads CAWSLRAVVADTQYF. In nucleotides, the CDR3 is TGTGCCTGGAGTTTGAGAGCGGTCGTGGCAGATACGCAGTATTTT.